The 9 T cell receptor beta chains reported below all come from one sample, sequenced in a study of shared clonotypes between healthy human individuals. TCRdb's copy holds only in-frame clones and misses some; the assay was immunoSEQ multiplex PCR. Of approximately 700,000 clones in the sample, about three quarters are singletons; the top ten hold around 1.8%. Material: memory CD4+ T cells sorted from blood. Noted subset: CD45RA-negative fraction. The receptors here all came from a woman aged 30 to 39 in good health.

As concerns this clone: Other DNA sequences of this sample code for an identical CDR3. The V call is TRBV4-1, the J call TRBJ2-2; D not certain. Trimming left V 4 bases short and J 2 bases short, with 8 bases between. The germline V gene has CDR1 MGHRA and CDR2 YSYEKL. The CDR3 has 14 amino acids. The CDR3 DNA follows: TGCGCCAGCAGCCTTACCGAAAACACCGGGGAGCTGTTTTTT. Its protein product is CASSLTENTGELFF.

The chain uses TRBV21-1 and TRBJ1-5; the table's D call, TRBD1, has no DNA check behind it. TRBV21-1 is reported as a pseudogene. The CDR3 totals 17 residues. As DNA, the CDR3 is TGTGCCAGCAGCACGACCACAGGGGGCGAGGTTGGTGGGCCCCAGCATTTT. Its translation: CASSTTTGGEVGGPQHF.

The rearrangement uses TRBV7-9 and TRBJ2-7, with TRBD1 matching over 9 bases. The CDR3 totals 18 residues. In germline, CDR1 is SEHNR, CDR2 FQNEAQ (reference sequence). The J segment lost 2 bases and the V segment lost 4 bases, leaving 15 bases of the junction unmatched. CDR3 in DNA: TGTGCCAGCAGCTCTAGTCCCGGGACAGGGATGCGGACCTACGAGCAGTACTTC. This sequence encodes CASSSSPGTGMRTYEQYF.

The gene calls are TRBV7-2 and TRBJ1-2; tentatively, D is TRBD1 (6 bases). V was trimmed by 1 base and J by 4 bases, leaving 13 bases between them. Germline V gene lookup returns CDR1 SGHTA and CDR2 FQGNSA. The CDR3 is 15 amino acids. The CDR3 DNA follows: TGTGCCAGCAGCTTAGGGGGGGCGTCCTCCTATGGCTACACCTTC. Translation: CASSLGGASSYGYTF.

The V and J genes are TRBV29-1 and TRBJ2-7, with 10 bases fitting TRBD2. Germline CDR1 reads SQVTM; CDR2 reads ANQGSEA. The CDR3 runs to 13 residues. The V segment lost 4 bases and the J segment 4 bases; nucleotides outside the gene matches: 4. The CDR3 DNA is TGCAGCGTTGCGGCTAGCGGGAGTTACGAGCAGTACTTC. This codes for CSVAASGSYEQYF.

The sample holds a few counts of this clone. Other DNA sequences of this sample code for an identical CDR3. The V call is TRBV19, the J call TRBJ1-5; D is unclear. Germline loops: CDR1 LNHDA, CDR2 SQIVND (reference sequence). Trimming removed 3 bases at V and 7 bases at J, with 10 bases between. The CDR3 has 13 amino acids. The CDR3 region has the DNA TGTGCCAGTAGTATTCGGCAGCAACAGCCCCAGCATTTT. Protein product: CASSIRQQQPQHF.

The chain uses TRBV5-4 and TRBJ2-4, with D perhaps matching TRBD1 (5 bases). Deletions cut 0 bases from V and 11 bases from J, with 15 bases between. CDR1 and CDR2 from the germline V gene are SGHNT and YYREEE (reference sequence). The CDR3 is 14 amino acids. The CDR3 DNA is TGTGCCAGCAGCTTGGGGGGCGATATTGGTTTTCAGTACTTC. The encoded protein is CASSLGGDIGFQYF.

This clone was observed once. V usage is TRBV11-2 and J usage is TRBJ1-5, with TRBD1 as a possible D gene (6 bases). This CDR3 has 15 residues. The V and J ends lost 7 bases and 5 bases respectively, with 18 bases between them. Germline CDR1 and CDR2: SGHAT and FQNNGV. CDR3 sequence reads: CASTGLSGGHQPQHF. CDR3 bases: TGTGCCAGCACGGGGCTGAGCGGGGGCCATCAGCCCCAGCATTTT. Complete variable domain (other parts from reference TRBV11-2 and TRBJ1-5): EAGVAQSPRYKIIEKRQSVAFWCNPISGHATLYWYQQILGQGPKLLIQFQNNGVVDDSQLPKDRFSAERLKGVDSTLKIQPAKLEDSAVYLCASTGLSGGHQPQHFGDGTRLSIL.

The V and J genes are TRBV7-9 and TRBJ1-5; 8 bases fit TRBD1. The J segment lost 7 bases and the V segment lost 5 bases, leaving 10 bases of the junction unmatched. This CDR3 contains 15 residues. Germline CDR1 is SEHNR and CDR2 is FQNEAQ (reference sequence). CDR3 DNA: TGTGCCAGCAGCCTGGACAGGGCAGGAGACCAGCCCCAGCATTTT. It is translated as CASSLDRAGDQPQHF.